One T cell receptor beta chain is described in this entry. Its cognate antigen has yet to be identified. No much larger clone exists at a distance of one base, and base qualities are not known. In total, 500 to 700 healthy bone marrow donors made up the cohort. All cohort members were sampled while nominally healthy, although unrecorded immune exposures were likely present. CMV serostatus was recorded as positive for 289 and negative for about 50% of the roughly 670 cohort members, whereas no CMV serostatus was recorded for the donor in question. A peripheral blood sample was provided by each donor, and peripheral blood mononuclear cells were used for TCR beta sequencing. Genomic DNA was extracted from the blood cell samples with the Qiagen DNeasy Blood Extraction Kit. The entry originates in a study of cytomegalovirus exposure and HLA in healthy donors (dated by TCRdb to about 2017). Describing the broader study: According to an earlier analysis of 587 of the donors, some 170 million T cells yielded 90 million to 140 million unique TCR beta sequences and about 300 Gb of sequence data. An early release covering 550 to 650 HLA-typed donors comprised roughly 300 gigabases of sequencing data and some 79 million unique TCR sequences. Of the 300 to 400 genotyped donors, approximately 80% fell in the genetic ancestry cluster associated with self-reported Caucasian donors. The aim of the study was to test whether cataloging public T cell receptors could identify signatures of past pathogen exposure. Using immunosequencing, the study profiled T cell repertoires from about 610 subjects and related those repertoires to cytomegalovirus serostatus. Besides the first cohort of around 670 subjects, a separate validation cohort made up of over a hundred different subjects was used. High-throughput TCR immunosequencing, statistical association of individual TCRs with disease status, and machine learning were combined to predict cytomegalovirus infection status. To study patterns of TCR occurrence, a later analysis re-analyzed previously published TCR beta repertoires from 550 to 800 donors and added high-resolution HLA genotyping. In the later analysis, no new phenotypic data were used to find candidate immune exposures; instead, reliance was placed on TCR beta sequences and their occurrence across donors. To decide whether each TCR beta V gene segment behaved as functional or pseudogenic, an earlier analysis of some 600 of the donors relied on high-throughput TCR beta sequencing. Alongside the repertoire data, information on donor age, sex, ethnicity and CMV serostatus was compiled. Genome-wide SNP genotypes for about 55% of the 666 donors were used in a later genetic analysis, which treated that subset as a discovery cohort. All discovery cohort repertoires had been generated using a single sequencing platform. HLA typing covered class I and class II loci at four-digit resolution. The number of typed donors differed by locus: about 629-630 for A, B, C, DRB1 and DQB1; about 520 for DQA1; around 580 for DPA1; and around 490 for DPB1. Five DR-DQ haplotypes were handled as single units for association and clustering because linkage in the cohort was strong. On average, 235,054 unique TCR beta nucleotide sequences were sequenced per donor among roughly 430 genotyped donors of the cohort, with roughly a sixth of those sequences being non-productive.

The full study reports these points: Broadly in line with IMGT annotations, most TCR beta V segments showed up in productive rearrangements about 87% or about 30% of the time in an earlier analysis of about 500 of the donors. Most TCR sequences were observed very rarely across donors, whereas some public TCRs were present in many individuals. Specific HLA alleles were associated with over 15,000 TCR beta sequences at a false discovery rate of 0.05 in a later analysis. When HLA alleles, especially DR and DQ, strongly co-occurred, TCR associations were difficult to assign to individual alleles. HLA typing was unavailable for some donors at each locus, so association tests used only the typed subset. Cytomegalovirus status was reported to be diagnosed by the classifier with high specificity and sensitivity in both the original and validation cohorts. Because counts were too low, more than 15 rarely observed V segments, including chromosome 9 orphons, were left out of the earlier analysis of a few hundred of the donors. An association between a missense DCLRE1C variant and V-gene and J-gene trimming of TCR beta chains was found in a later genetic analysis and replicated in an independent cohort. The authors suggested that the approach could potentially be extended to other disease states and immunological phenotypes. A further reported finding was that TCR beta sequences accurately predicted the HLA-A and HLA-B alleles for most subjects in the first cohort. Sequencing depth was assumed to be roughly uniform across donors in the presence/absence analyses, though that assumption may not hold. The study gave a list of 150 to 200 TCR beta chains associated with cytomegalovirus. In vitro tests confirmed that a few of the cytomegalovirus-associated TCR beta chains recognize cytomegalovirus antigens. According to a later analysis, TCR association rates differed among HLA loci, with DRB1 alleles showing the most associated TCRs and HLA-C alleles showing the fewest. According to a later genetic analysis, donors in an Asian-associated ancestry cluster had fewer N-insertions in productive TCRs than the approximately 630-donor mean. According to a later analysis, parvovirus B19, influenza, CMV and Epstein-Barr virus appeared linked to several top co-occurrence clusters. CMV serostatus was the only immune exposure information available for the cohort. In a later analysis, HLA-associated TCR beta chains were found to be more clonally expanded and to have lower generation probabilities than equally common non-associated chains. Correlated functional status among segregating V segments might reflect linkage disequilibrium, but an unknown experimental factor could not be ruled out. Only TCR beta chains were sequenced in this cohort, and the absence of alpha or paired-chain data limited detectable features. Most CMV-associated TCR beta chains appeared to be HLA-restricted in a later analysis, and the HLA associations seemed to be driven largely by CMV exposure. A group of highly shared sequence variants was considered likely to be a technical artifact of the sequencing pipeline.

Libraries were made using the immunoSEQ multiplex PCR assay. The multiplex PCR relied on a mix of 60 forward primers for TCR Vbeta segments and 13 reverse primers for TCR Jbeta segments. A multiplex PCR assay on genomic DNA amplified the CDR3 region of rearranged TCR beta genes. Amplified TCR beta libraries were sequenced as 87-base-pair reads on the Illumina HiSeq System. From the authors' description of their analysis: A later analysis tallied approximately 87 million unique TCR beta chains across the 666 repertoires, and around 10 million of those chains were shared by two or more donors. Raw reads were error-corrected and collapsed into unique sequences by a nearest-neighbor algorithm in which closely related sequences were merged to remove PCR and sequencing errors. To assign V, D and J gene segments, CDR3 sequences were aligned to IMGT reference sequences. For a sequence to be retained, at least a six-nucleotide match to both a V gene segment and a J gene segment was required. Rearrangements were called productive when the CDR3 lacked stop codons and stayed in frame with V and J; all others were non-productive. CDR3 was defined according to IMGT convention as the region running from the second conserved V-encoded cysteine to the conserved J-encoded phenylalanine. The earlier analysis of 450 to 750 of the donors excluded any sequence lacking an unambiguous match to a single V gene segment. An earlier analysis of 587 of the donors classified V segments as functional when productive rearrangements were above 56.7% and as segregating when the standard deviation between donors was above 5%. To diagnose cytomegalovirus status from the catalog of TCR beta chain sequences, a statistical classification framework was built. V and J gene assignment, in a later analysis, came from comparing TCR nucleotide sequences with IMGT/GENE-DB human TR gene sequences. The TCRdist pipeline was used in a later analysis to assign CDR3 sequences and most-parsimonious VDJ recombination scenarios. In a later analysis, each TCR beta chain was defined by its CDR3 amino acid sequence together with its V-gene family, and reads lacking a unique V-gene family were excluded. In a later analysis, approximately 640 highly shared, low-generation-probability nucleotide sequences were removed to address suspected cross-contamination and a sequencing artifact. In a later analysis, a clonal expansion index for each public chain was calculated from normalized within-repertoire ranks of inferred template counts. In a later analysis, generation probabilities were computed with a VDJ recombination model fitted to out-of-frame rearrangements, and the resulting probabilities were checked against IGoR. In a later analysis, TCR-TCR, TCR-HLA and TCR-CMV co-occurrence was scored with hypergeometric tests, and a repertoire-size bias correction was applied to TCR pairs. In a later analysis, false discovery rates were estimated by permuting HLA or CMV assignments 20 times. A later analysis grouped co-occurring TCRs with DBSCAN, adding TCRdist sequence similarity when clustering within HLA-allele-positive subsets. Co-occurrence clustering excluded repertoires with fewer than 30,000 or more than 120,000 public chains, plus five with anomalous nucleotide sharing. The table was pulled from immuneACCESS by TCRdb, which kept in-frame rearrangements only. Such tables lose some clones; where checked, under half of the loss comes from unresolved V genes, and the rest has no known cause. V, J and clone size are taken as reported in that table, and D and trimming were inferred from the DNA itself. The sample has some 140,000 clones on record, roughly 70% of them singletons. The top ten clones comprise roughly 1.7% of the sample.

Sample: PBMCs. This receptor was obtained from a human donor in good health.

In nucleotides, the sequence is TGTGCCAGCAGTGTCTGGCGGGAGGTGAACAATGAGCAGTTCTTC. This yields the protein CASSVWREVNNEQFF. The sequence links TRBV28 to TRBJ2-1; the central 8 bases match TRBD2. The junction shows trimming of 5 bases on V and 5 bases on J, and the gene matches do not reach 8 bases of it. CDR1 MDHEN and CDR2 SYDVKM are derived from the germline V gene. Counted from cysteine to phenylalanine, this CDR3 has 15 amino acids. Solely the CDR3 DNA is kept, with 45 bases framed from the first base. Beyond the CDR3, the reference TRBV28 and TRBJ2-1 genes provide the residues; the full variable domain reads: DVKVTQSSRYLVKRTGEKVFLECVQDMDHENMFWYRQDPGLGLRLIYFSYDVKMKEKGDIPEGYSVSREKKERFSLILESASTNQTSMYLCASSVWREVNNEQFFGPGTRLTVL.